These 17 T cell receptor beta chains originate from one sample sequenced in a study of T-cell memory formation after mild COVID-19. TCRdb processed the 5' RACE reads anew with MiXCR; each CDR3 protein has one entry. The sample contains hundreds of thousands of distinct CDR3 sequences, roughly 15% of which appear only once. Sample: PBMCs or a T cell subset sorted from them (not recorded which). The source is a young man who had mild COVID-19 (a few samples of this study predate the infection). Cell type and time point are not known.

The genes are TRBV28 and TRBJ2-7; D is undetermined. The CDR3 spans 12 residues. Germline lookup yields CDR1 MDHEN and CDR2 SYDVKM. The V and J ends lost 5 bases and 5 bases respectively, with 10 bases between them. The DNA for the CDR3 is TGTGCCAGCAGTCGATTCATGAACGAGCAGTACGTC. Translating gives CASSRFMNEQYV.

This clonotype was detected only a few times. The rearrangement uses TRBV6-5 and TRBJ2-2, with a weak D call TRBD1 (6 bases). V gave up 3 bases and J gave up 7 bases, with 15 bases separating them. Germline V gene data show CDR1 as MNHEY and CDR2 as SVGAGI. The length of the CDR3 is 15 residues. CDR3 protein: CASSYLGGAFGELFF. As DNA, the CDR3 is TGTGCCAGCAGTTATTTAGGGGGAGCTTTCGGGGAGCTGTTTTTT.

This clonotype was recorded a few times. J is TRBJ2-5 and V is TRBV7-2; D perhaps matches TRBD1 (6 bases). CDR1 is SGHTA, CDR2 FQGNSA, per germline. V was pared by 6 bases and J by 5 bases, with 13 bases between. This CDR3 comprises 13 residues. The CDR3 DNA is TGTGCCAGCAGTCCCACAGGGTGGGAGACCCAGTACTTC. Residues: CASSPTGWETQYF.

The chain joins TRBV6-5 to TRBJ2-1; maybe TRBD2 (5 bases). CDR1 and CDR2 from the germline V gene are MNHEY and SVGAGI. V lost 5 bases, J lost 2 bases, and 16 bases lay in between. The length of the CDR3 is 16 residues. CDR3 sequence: CASSRRGSIAYNEQFF. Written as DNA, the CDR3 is TGTGCCAGCAGTCGCCGGGGTAGTATCGCCTACAATGAGCAGTTCTTC.

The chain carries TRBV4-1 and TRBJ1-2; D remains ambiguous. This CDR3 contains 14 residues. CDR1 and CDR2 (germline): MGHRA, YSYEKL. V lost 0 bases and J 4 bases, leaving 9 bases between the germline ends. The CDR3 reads CASSQDHGPYGYTF. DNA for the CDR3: TGCGCCAGCAGCCAAGACCACGGCCCCTATGGCTACACCTTC.

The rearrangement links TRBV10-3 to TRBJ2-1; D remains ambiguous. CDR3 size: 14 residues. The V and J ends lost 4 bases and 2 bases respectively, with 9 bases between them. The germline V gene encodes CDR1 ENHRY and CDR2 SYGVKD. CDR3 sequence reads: CAISVSSPYNEQFF. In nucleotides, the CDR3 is TGTGCCATCAGTGTTTCCTCCCCCTACAATGAGCAGTTCTTC.

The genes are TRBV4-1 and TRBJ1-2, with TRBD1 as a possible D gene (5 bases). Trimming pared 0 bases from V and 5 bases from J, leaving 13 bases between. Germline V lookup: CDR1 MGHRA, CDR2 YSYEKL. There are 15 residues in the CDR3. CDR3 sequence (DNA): TGCGCCAGCAGCCAAGAGCGGGGACTTCTATATGGCTACACCTTC. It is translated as CASSQERGLLYGYTF.

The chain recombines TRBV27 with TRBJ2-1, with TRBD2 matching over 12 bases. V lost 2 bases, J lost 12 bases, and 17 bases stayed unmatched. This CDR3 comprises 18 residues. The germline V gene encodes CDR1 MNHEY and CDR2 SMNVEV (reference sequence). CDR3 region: CASSLTPSSLAGGRVQFF. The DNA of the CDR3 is TGTGCCAGCAGTTTAACCCCCTCGAGCCTAGCGGGGGGGCGGGTGCAGTTCTTC.

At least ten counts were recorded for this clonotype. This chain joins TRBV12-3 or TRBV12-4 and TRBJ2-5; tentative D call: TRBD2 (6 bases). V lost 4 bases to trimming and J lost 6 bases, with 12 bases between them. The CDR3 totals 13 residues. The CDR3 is CASSSLASQTQYF. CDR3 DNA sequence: TGTGCCAGCAGTTCACTAGCATCACAGACCCAGTACTTC.

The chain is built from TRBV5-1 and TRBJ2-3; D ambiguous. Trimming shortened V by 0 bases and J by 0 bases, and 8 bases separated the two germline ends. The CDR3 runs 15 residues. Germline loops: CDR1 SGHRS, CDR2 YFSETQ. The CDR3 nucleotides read TGCGCCAGCAGCTTGGGGGCGTCTAGCACAGATACGCAGTATTTT. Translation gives CASSLGASSTDTQYF.

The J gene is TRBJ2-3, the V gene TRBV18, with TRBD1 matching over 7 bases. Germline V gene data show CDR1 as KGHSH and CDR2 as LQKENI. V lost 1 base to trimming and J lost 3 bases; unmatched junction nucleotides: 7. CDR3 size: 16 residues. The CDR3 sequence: CASSPRSSGGTDTQYF. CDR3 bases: TGTGCCAGCTCACCACGATCATCAGGGGGAACAGATACGCAGTATTTT.

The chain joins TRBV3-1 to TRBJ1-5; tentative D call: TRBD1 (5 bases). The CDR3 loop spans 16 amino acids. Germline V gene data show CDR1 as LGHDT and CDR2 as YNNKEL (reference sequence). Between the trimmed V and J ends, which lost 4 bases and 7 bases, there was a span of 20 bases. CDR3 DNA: TGTGCCAGCAGCCGCACCATCGGGGGTAATGGCCAGCCCCAGCATTTT. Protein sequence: CASSRTIGGNGQPQHF.

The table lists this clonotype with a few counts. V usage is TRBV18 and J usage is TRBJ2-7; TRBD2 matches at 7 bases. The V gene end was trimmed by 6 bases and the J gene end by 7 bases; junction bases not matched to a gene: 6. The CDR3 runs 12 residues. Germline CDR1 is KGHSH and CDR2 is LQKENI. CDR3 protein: CASSRAGEEQYV. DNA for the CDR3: TGTGCCAGCTCTCGGGCGGGGGAGGAGCAGTACGTC.

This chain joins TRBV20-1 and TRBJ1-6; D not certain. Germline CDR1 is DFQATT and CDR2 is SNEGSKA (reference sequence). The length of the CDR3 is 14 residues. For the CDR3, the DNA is TGCACTCCACGGCCCTCCTCCTATAATTCACCCCTCCACTTT. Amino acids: CTPRPSSYNSPLHF.

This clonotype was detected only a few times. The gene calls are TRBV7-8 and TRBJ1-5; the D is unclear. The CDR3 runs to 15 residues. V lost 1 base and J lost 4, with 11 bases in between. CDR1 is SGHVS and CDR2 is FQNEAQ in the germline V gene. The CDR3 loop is CASSLGQAINQPQHF. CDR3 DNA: TGTGCCAGCAGCTTAGGGCAGGCCATTAATCAGCCCCAGCATTTT.

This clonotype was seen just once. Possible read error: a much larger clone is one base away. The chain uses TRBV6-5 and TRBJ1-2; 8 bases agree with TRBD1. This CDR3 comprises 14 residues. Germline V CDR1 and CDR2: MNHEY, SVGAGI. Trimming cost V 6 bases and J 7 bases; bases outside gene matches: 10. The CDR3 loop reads CASRVTGVDCGYTF. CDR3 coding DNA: TGTGCCAGCAGAGTGACAGGGGTTGACTGTGGCTACACCTTC.

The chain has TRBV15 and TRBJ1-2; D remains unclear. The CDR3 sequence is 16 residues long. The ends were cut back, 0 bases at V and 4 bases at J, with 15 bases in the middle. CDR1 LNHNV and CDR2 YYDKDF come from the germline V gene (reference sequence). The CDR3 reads CATSRESGNSFYGYTF. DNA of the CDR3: TGTGCCACCAGCAGAGAAAGTGGGAACAGCTTCTATGGCTACACCTTC.